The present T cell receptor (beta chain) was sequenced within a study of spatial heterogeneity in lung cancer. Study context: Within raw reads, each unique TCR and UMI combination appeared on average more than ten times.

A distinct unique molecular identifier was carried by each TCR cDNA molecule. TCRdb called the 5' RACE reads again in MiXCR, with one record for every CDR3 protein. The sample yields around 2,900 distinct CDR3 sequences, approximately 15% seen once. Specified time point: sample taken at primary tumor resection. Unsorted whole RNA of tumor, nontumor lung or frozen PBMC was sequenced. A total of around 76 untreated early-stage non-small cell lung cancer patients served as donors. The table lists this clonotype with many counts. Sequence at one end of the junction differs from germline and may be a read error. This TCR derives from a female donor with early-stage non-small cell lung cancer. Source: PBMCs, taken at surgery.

CDR3 residues: CAGSGQGTEAFF. The CDR3 bases are TGTGCCGGGAGCGGACAGGGCACTGAAGCTTTCTTT. The chain combines TRBV30 with TRBJ1-1; 8 bases line up with TRBD1. The CDR3 is 12 amino acids. The germline CDR1 and CDR2 sequences are GTSNPN and SVGIG (reference sequence).